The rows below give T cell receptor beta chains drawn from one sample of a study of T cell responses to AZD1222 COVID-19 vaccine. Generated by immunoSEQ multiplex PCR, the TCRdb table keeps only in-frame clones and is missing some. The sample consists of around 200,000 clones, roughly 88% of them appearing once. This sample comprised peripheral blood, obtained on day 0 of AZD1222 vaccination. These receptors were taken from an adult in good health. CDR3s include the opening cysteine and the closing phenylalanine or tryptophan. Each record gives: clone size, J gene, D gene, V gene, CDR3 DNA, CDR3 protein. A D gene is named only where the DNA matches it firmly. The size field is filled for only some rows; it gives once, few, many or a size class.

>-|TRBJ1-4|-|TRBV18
TGTGCCAGCTCCCCGGCGCGGGGGGCAACTAATGAAAAACTGTTTTTT
CASSPARGATNEKLFF
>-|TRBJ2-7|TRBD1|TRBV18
TGTGCCAGCTCACCCGCCCAGGGGGCATACGAGCAGTACTTC
CASSPAQGAYEQYF
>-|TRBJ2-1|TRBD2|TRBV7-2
TGTGCCAGCAGTACCCTAGCGGGGGAGTCCTACAATGAGCAGTTCTTC
CASSTLAGESYNEQFF
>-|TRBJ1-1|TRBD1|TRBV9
TGTGCCAGCAGCGTAGGACCCGGGACAGGGGTTCTGACTGAAGCTTTCTTT
CASSVGPGTGVLTEAFF
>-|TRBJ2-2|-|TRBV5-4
TGTGCCAGCAGCTTGGGTCAGGGCGGGACCGGGGAGCTGTTTTTT
CASSLGQGGTGELFF
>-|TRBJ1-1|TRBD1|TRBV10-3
TGTGCCATCAGTGAGTCGTTCCGACAGGGGAACACTGAAGCTTTCTTT
CAISESFRQGNTEAFF
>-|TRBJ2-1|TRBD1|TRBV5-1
TGCGCCAGCAGCCCCGGACAGGGGCTCAATGAGCAGTTCTTC
CASSPGQGLNEQFF
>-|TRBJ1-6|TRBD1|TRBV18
TGTGCCAGCTCACCTCAGGGGGCCGATAATTCACCCCTCCACTTT
CASSPQGADNSPLHF
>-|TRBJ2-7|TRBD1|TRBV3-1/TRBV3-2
TGTGCCAGCAGTACGGGACAGGCGACCTACGAGCAGTACTTC
CASSTGQATYEQYF
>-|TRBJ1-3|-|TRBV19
TGTGCCAGTAGTATGGCCGTCTCTGGAAACACCATATATTTT
CASSMAVSGNTIYF
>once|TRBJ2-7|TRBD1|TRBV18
TGTGCCAGCTCACCGGGACAGGGAACGGGGGAGCAGTACTTC
CASSPGQGTGEQYF
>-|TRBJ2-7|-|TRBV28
TGTGCCAGCAGTCCCCGGGACGGGAACTACGAGCAGTACTTC
CASSPRDGNYEQYF
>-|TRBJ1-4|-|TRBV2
TGTGCCAGCAGTGTAACGTTCTATAATGAAAAACTGTTTTTT
CASSVTFYNEKLFF
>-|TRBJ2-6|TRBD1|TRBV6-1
TGTGCCAGCAGTGGGACAGGGAAGGGGTCTGGGGCCAACGTCCTGACTTTC
CASSGTGKGSGANVLTF
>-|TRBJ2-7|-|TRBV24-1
TGTGCCACCAGTGATTCCACCCCGACAGCCCGATACGAGCAGTACTTC
CATSDSTPTARYEQYF
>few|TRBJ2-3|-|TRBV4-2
TGTGCCAGCAGCCAAACGGTACTAGGTACAGATACGCAGTATTTT
CASSQTVLGTDTQYF
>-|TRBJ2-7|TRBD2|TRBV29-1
TGCAGCGTTACCGAGCTAGCGGGAGTGGGAGAGCAGTACTTC
CSVTELAGVGEQYF
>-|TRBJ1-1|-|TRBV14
TGTGCCAGCAGCCTATACCGCGGGCGAGTTAACACTGAAGCTTTCTTT
CASSLYRGRVNTEAFF
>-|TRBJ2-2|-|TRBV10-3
TGTGCCATCAGTGAAGTCCTGTCGGGGGGCGGGAGTACCGGGGAGCTGTTTTTT
CAISEVLSGGGSTGELFF
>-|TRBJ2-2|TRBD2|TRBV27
TGTGCCAGCAGGGGCCCGGGCGGGAGAAATCCCGGGGAGCTGTTTTTT
CASRGPGGRNPGELFF
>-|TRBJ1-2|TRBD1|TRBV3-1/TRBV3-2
TGTGCCAGCAGCCAACTGACAGGGCGCTATGGCTACACCTTC
CASSQLTGRYGYTF
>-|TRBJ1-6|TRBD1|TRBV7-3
TGTGCCAGCAGCCAATCTCGACAGGGGATTTCTTCACCCCTCCACTTT
CASSQSRQGISSPLHF